The present T cell receptor (beta chain) was sequenced within a study of PD-1 blockade in classical Hodgkin lymphoma. The study's findings and limits: With respect to the repertoire differences, their causes, possibly disease activity or prior therapy, remain undefined. Newly diagnosed patients were said to have less baseline TCR diversity than healthy donors did.

About this clone: The antigen is unknown.

Method: immunoSEQ multiplex PCR; TCRdb's copy keeps in-frame clones and lacks some. The sample has approximately 90,000 clones; 80% to 95% are singletons. Relapses following autologous stem cell transplantation were seen in all patients, with brentuximab vedotin exposure varying. The sample consisted of peripheral blood mononuclear cells (PBMCs), taken before the second cycle of nivolumab. The source of this sequence is a human donor with classical Hodgkin lymphoma.

CDR3 coding DNA: TGTGCCAGCAGCGACTGGACAGAAAAGTTCACAGATACGCAGTATTTT. It yields the protein CASSDWTEKFTDTQYF. This sequence joins TRBV7-9 and TRBJ2-3; D is perhaps TRBD1 (6 bases). Trimming took 5 bases from V and 2 from J, leaving 17 bases between them. From germline, CDR1 is SEHNR and CDR2 FQNEAQ (reference sequence). CDR3 length: 16 residues.